These 15 T cell receptor beta chains originate from one sample sequenced in a study of T cell changes during pregnancy in multiple sclerosis. Method: immunoSEQ multiplex PCR; TCRdb's copy keeps in-frame clones and lacks some. The data show tens of thousands of clones, more than 80% seen once. The sequenced sample was peripheral blood, obtained in the second trimester of pregnancy. The receptors were sampled from a female donor in good health, enrolled as a control in a pregnancy study.

This clone was recorded once. This rearrangement joins TRBV7-2 to TRBJ2-1; 7 nucleotides line up with TRBD2. The CDR3 loop spans 16 amino acids. After removal of 5 bases from V and 0 bases from J, the junction contained 7 bases not matched to a gene. Germline V CDR1 and CDR2: SGHTA, FQGNSA. This chain's CDR3 is CASSPAGSYSYNEQFF. The CDR3 coding sequence is TGTGCCAGCAGCCCAGCGGGGAGTTACTCCTACAATGAGCAGTTCTTC.

J is TRBJ1-1 and V is TRBV19; 9 nucleotides agree with TRBD1. This CDR3 spans 15 amino acids. CDR1 LNHDA and CDR2 SQIVND come from the germline V gene (reference sequence). With V trimmed by 4 bases and J by 6 bases, 9 bases remained unmatched. CDR3 protein: CASSTRRDRDSEAFF. CDR3 sequence (DNA): TGTGCCAGTAGTACCCGCCGGGACAGGGATTCTGAAGCTTTCTTT.

CDR3 loop: CASSPDRVHTEAFF. The CDR3 DNA reads as TGCGCCAGCAGCCCCGACAGGGTCCACACTGAAGCTTTCTTT. The rearrangement links TRBV5-1 to TRBJ1-1; 7 bases are a match to TRBD1. Germline values: CDR1 SGHRS, CDR2 YFSETQ. With 4 bases clipped from V and 3 bases from J, the junction kept 6 bases outside the gene matches. This CDR3 comprises 14 residues.

The chain joins TRBV5-1 to TRBJ1-1; D perhaps matches TRBD1 (6 bases). This CDR3 comprises 15 residues. V lost 3 bases and J lost 6, with 18 bases in between. CDR1 and CDR2 from the germline V gene are SGHRS and YFSETQ. CDR3 protein: CASSSVTTGLSEAFF. The CDR3 bases are TGCGCCAGCAGCTCGGTGACTACAGGGTTGTCTGAAGCTTTCTTT.

The chain links TRBV6-5 to TRBJ1-5; D gene unclear. This CDR3 comprises 15 residues. Trimming removed 0 bases from V and 3 bases from J, with 9 bases in between. Per germline, CDR1 MNHEY and CDR2 SVGAGI. This CDR3 is CASSYSGDNNQPQHF. In DNA, the CDR3 is TGTGCCAGCAGTTACTCGGGAGACAACAATCAGCCCCAGCATTTT.

This chain's CDR3 is CASSVEPGGLTDTQYF. The CDR3 nucleotides read TGTGCCAGCAGCGTAGAACCAGGGGGGCTCACAGATACGCAGTATTTT. The chain combines TRBV9 with TRBJ2-3; D possibly corresponds to TRBD1 (7 bases). Looked up from germline, CDR1 is SGDLS and CDR2 is YYNGEE. V was trimmed by 0 bases and J by 2 bases, leaving 13 bases between them. The CDR3 totals 16 residues.

This clone was observed once. This chain connects TRBV14 to TRBJ2-1, with D possibly being TRBD1 (6 bases). The germline V gene has CDR1 SGHDN and CDR2 FVKESK. This CDR3 region has 16 residues. V lost 3 bases, J lost 0 bases, and 12 bases lay in between. The CDR3 is CASSHRDIRSYNEQFF. The CDR3 nucleotides are TGTGCCAGCAGCCACAGGGACATCCGCTCCTACAATGAGCAGTTCTTC. The entire variable domain, with the rest obtained from reference TRBV14 and TRBJ2-1, is as follows: EAGVTQFPSHSVIEKGQTVTLRCDPISGHDNLYWYRRVMGKEIKFLLHFVKESKQDESGMPNNRFLAERTGGTYSTLKVQPAELEDSGVYFCASSHRDIRSYNEQFFGPGTRLTVL.

This clone appeared a single time. The sample has other DNA sequences that encode this CDR3 too. V gene TRBV4-1 combines with J gene TRBJ1-3; TRBD1 matches 7 bases. CDR3 length: 15 residues. Germline-derived CDR1 and CDR2 are MGHRA and YSYEKL. V lost 1 base to trimming and J lost 4 bases; unmatched junction nucleotides: 4. The CDR3 DNA reads as TGCGCCAGCAGCCAAGGACAGGGCGACGGAAACACCATATATTTT. Amino acid sequence: CASSQGQGDGNTIYF.

This chain joins TRBV18 and TRBJ2-4, with D maybe TRBD2 (6 bases). The germline gives CDR1 KGHSH, CDR2 LQKENI. The V end lost 0 bases, the J end lost 5 bases, and 8 bases lay between the germline ends. The CDR3 spans 14 residues. This CDR3 is CASSPPTGENIQYF. The DNA of the CDR3 is TGTGCCAGCTCACCACCGACGGGGGAAAACATTCAGTACTTC. The full variable domain, completed using reference TRBV18 and TRBJ2-4, is NAGVMQNPRHLVRRRGQEARLRCSPMKGHSHVYWYRQLPEEGLKFMVYLQKENIIDESGMPKERFSAEFPKEGPSILRIQQVVRGDSAAYFCASSPPTGENIQYFGAGTRLSVL.

The V gene is TRBV25-1, the J gene TRBJ2-7; D is ambiguous. The CDR3 runs 12 residues. Germline CDR1 reads MGHDK; CDR2 reads SYGVNS. The V gene lost 1 base and the J gene lost 4 bases, with 5 bases spanning the gap. The CDR3 DNA is TGTGCCAGCAGTGAATCCCATTACGAGCAGTACTTC. It specifies CASSESHYEQYF.

This chain uses TRBV14 with TRBJ2-1; D not certain. The CDR3 totals 10 residues. CDR1 is SGHDN and CDR2 is FVKESK in the germline V gene. The V end lost 6 bases, the J end lost 9 bases, and 6 bases lay between the germline ends. DNA of the CDR3: TGTGCCAGCAGGGGCCCTGAGCAGTTCTTC. It yields the protein CASRGPEQFF.

The count of this clone is one. The CDR3 is CAISEDRGLGNTIYF. Written as DNA, the CDR3 is TGTGCCATCAGTGAGGATAGGGGACTCGGAAACACCATATATTTT. The J gene is TRBJ1-3, the V gene TRBV10-3, with a weak D call TRBD1 (5 bases). The CDR3 spans 15 residues. Per the germline V gene, CDR1 is ENHRY and CDR2 is SYGVKD. V lost 2 bases to trimming and J lost 4 bases, with 12 bases between them.

This chain connects TRBV7-2 to TRBJ2-4, with 7 positions matching TRBD2. CDR3 length equals 17 residues. Losses at the gene ends were 1 base for V and 0 bases for J; bases not matched to a gene: 6. The germline V gene encodes CDR1 SGHTA and CDR2 FQGNSA. The CDR3, as DNA: TGTGCCAGCAGCTTAGAAGCGGGGCCCCTAGCCAAAAACATTCAGTACTTC. Amino acids: CASSLEAGPLAKNIQYF.

The chain recombines TRBV5-6 with TRBJ2-1; 7 nucleotides align to TRBD2. The germline gives CDR1 SGHDT, CDR2 YYEEEE. The length of the CDR3 is 18 residues. The junction had 18 bases not matched to a gene; V was cut back by 5 bases and J by 4 bases. CDR3 bases: TGTGCCAGCAGGGTGACCTGGGGGGGAGCTCTTCCTTACAATGAGCAGTTCTTC. Its protein product is CASRVTWGGALPYNEQFF.

The chain carries TRBV18 and TRBJ2-7, with D maybe TRBD2 (7 bases). Germline values: CDR1 KGHSH, CDR2 LQKENI. V lost 0 bases and J lost 6, with 15 bases in between. CDR3 size: 15 residues. The CDR3 DNA is TGTGCCAGCTCACCACCTAGGGGGGGCCGTGGCGAGCAGTACTTC. Residues: CASSPPRGGRGEQYF. Looking up the rest from reference TRBV18 and TRBJ2-7 gives the full variable domain: NAGVMQNPRHLVRRRGQEARLRCSPMKGHSHVYWYRQLPEEGLKFMVYLQKENIIDESGMPKERFSAEFPKEGPSILRIQQVVRGDSAAYFCASSPPRGGRGEQYFGPGTRLTVT.